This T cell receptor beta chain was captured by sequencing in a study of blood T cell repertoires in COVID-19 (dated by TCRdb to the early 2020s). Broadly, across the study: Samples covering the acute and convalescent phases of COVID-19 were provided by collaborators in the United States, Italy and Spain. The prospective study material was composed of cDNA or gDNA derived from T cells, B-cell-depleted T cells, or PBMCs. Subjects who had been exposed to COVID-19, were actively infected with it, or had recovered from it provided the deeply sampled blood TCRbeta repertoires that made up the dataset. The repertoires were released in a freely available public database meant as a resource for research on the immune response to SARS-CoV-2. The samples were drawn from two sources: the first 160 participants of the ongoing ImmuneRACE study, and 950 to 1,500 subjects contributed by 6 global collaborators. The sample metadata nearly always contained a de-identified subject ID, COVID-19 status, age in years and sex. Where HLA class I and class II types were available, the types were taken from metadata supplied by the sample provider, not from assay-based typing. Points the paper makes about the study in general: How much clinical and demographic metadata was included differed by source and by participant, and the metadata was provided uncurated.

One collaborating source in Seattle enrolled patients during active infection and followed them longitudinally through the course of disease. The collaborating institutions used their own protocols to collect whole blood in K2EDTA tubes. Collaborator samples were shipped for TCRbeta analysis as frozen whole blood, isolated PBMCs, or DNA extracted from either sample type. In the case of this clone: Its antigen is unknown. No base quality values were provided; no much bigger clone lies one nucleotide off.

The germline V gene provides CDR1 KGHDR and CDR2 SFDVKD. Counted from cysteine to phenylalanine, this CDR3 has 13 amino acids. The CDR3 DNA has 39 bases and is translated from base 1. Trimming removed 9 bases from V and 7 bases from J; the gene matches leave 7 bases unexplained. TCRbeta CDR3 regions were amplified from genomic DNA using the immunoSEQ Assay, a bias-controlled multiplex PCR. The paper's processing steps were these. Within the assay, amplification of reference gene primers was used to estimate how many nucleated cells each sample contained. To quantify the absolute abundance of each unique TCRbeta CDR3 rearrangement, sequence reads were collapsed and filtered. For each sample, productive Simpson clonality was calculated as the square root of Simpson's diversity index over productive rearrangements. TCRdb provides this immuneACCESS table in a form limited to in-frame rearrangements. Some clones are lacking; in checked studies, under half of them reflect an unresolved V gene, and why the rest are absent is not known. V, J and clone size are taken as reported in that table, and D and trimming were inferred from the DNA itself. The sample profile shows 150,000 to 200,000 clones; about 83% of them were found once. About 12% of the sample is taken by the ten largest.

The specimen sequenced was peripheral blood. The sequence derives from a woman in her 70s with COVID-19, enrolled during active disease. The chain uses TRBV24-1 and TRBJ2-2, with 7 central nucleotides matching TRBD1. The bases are TGTGCCACCGGCAGACAGGGCGACGGGGAGCTGTTTTTT. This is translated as CATGRQGDGELFF.